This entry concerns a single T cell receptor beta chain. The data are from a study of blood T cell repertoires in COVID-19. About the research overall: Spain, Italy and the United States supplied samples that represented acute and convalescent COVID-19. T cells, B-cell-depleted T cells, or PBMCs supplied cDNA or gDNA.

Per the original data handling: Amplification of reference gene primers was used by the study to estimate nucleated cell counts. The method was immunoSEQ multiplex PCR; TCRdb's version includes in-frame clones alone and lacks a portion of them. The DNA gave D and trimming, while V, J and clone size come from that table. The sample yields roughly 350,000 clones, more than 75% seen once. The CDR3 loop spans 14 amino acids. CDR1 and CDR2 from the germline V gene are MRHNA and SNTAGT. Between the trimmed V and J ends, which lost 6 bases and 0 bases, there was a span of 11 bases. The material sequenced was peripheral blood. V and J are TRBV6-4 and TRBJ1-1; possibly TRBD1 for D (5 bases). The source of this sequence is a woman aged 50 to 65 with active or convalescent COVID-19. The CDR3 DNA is TGTGCCAGCAGACAAGGACATTTGAACACTGAAGCTTTCTTT. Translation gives CASRQGHLNTEAFF.